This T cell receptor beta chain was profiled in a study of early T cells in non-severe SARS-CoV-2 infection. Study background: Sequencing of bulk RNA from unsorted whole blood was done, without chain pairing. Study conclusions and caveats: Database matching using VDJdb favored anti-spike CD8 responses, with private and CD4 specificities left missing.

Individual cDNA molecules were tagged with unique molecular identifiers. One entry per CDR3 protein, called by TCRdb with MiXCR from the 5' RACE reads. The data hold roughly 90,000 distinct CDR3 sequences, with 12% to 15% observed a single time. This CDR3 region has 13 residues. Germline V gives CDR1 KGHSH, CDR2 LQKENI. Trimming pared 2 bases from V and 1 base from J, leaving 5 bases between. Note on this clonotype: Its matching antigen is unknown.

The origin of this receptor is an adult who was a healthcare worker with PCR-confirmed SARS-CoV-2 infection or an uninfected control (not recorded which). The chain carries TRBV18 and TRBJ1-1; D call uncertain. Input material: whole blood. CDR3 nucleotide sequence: TGTGCCAGCTCACCAGGAGCGAACACTGAAGCTTTCTTT. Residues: CASSPGANTEAFF. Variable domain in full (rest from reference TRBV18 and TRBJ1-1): NAGVMQNPRHLVRRRGQEARLRCSPMKGHSHVYWYRQLPEEGLKFMVYLQKENIIDESGMPKERFSAEFPKEGPSILRIQQVVRGDSAAYFCASSPGANTEAFFGQGTRLTVV.